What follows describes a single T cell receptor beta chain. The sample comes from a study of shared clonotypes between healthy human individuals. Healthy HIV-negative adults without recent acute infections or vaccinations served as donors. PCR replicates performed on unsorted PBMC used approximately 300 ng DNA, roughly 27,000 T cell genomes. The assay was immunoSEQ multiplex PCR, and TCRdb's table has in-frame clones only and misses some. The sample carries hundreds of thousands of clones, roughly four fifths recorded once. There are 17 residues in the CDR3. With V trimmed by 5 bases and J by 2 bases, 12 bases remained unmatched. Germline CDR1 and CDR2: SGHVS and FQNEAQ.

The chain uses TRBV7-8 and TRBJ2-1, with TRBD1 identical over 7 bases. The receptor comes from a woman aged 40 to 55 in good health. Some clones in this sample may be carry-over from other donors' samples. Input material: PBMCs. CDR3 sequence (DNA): TGTGCCAGCAGCGCACATAACGACAGGGTTACCTACAATGAGCAGTTCTTC. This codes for CASSAHNDRVTYNEQFF.